The T cell receptor (beta chain) described here comes from a study of blood T cell repertoires in COVID-19. Method: immunoSEQ multiplex PCR; TCRdb's copy keeps in-frame clones and lacks some. The sample has about half a million clones, 70% to 90% seen once. Points on this clone: This same CDR3 is encoded by further DNA sequences in the sample.

The germline V and J ends were trimmed by 5 bases and 1 base, with 11 bases remaining between them. The CDR3 contains 14 residues. The V gene's germline CDR1 is MDHEN and CDR2 SYDVKM. Sequencing was performed on peripheral blood. The chain combines TRBV28 with TRBJ1-1; D might be TRBD1 (6 bases). The receptor was derived from a human donor in a cohort sampled during active COVID-19. The CDR3, as DNA: TGTGCCAGCAGTCTACAGGGCCCGAACACTGAAGCTTTCTTT. This translates into CASSLQGPNTEAFF.